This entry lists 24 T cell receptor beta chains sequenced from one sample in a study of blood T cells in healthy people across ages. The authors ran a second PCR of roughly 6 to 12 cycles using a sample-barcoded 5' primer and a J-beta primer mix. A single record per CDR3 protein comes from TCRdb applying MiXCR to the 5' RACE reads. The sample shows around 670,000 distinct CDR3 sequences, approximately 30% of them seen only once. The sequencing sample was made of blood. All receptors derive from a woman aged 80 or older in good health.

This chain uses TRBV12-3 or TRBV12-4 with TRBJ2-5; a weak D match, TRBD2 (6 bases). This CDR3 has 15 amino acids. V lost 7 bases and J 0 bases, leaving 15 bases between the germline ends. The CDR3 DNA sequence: TGTGCCAGCAACGGTGGCGGGACGTACCAAGAGACCCAGTACTTC. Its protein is CASNGGGTYQETQYF.

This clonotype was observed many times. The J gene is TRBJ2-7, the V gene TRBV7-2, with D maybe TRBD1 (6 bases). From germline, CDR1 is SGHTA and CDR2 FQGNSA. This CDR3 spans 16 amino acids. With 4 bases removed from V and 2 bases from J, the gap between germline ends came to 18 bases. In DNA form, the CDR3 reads TGTGCCAGCAGCTATTACAGTTCCGAGGGGGCCTACGAGCAGTACTTC. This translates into CASSYYSSEGAYEQYF.

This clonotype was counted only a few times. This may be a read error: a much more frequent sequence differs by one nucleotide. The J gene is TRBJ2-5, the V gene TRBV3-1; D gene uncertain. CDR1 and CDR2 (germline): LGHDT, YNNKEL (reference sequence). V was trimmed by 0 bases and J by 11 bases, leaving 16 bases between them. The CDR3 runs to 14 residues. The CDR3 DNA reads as TGTGCCAGCAGCCAAGATATTCTTCCCAATGAGCAGTACTTC. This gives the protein CASSQDILPNEQYF.

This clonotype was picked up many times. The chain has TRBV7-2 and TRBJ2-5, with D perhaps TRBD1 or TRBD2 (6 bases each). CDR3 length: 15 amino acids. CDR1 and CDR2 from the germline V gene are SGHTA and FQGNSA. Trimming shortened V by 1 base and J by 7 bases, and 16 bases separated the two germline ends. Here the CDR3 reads CASSLVLGGRGTQYF. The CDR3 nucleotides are TGTGCCAGCAGCTTAGTATTAGGGGGGCGCGGGACCCAGTACTTC.

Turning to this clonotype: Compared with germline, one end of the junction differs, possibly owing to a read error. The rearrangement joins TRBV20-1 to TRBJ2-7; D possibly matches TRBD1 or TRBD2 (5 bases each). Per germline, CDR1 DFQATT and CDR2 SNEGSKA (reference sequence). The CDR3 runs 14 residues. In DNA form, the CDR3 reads TGCAGCGCTAGAGATTTGGCCGGGGCATACGAGCAGTACTTC. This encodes CSARDLAGAYEQYF.

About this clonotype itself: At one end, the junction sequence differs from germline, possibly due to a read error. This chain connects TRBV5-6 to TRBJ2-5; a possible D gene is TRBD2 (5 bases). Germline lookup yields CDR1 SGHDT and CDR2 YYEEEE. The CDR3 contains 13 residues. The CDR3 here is CARSLGRAETQYF. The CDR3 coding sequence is TGTGCCAGGAGCTTGGGGAGAGCGGAGACCCAGTACTTC.

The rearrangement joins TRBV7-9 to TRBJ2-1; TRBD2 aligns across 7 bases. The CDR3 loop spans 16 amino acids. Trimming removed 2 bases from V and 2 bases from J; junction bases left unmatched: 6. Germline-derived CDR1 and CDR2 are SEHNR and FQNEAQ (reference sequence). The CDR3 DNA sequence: TGTGCCAGCAGCTTATCTGCGGGAGCCCCCTACAATGAGCAGTTCTTC. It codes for CASSLSAGAPYNEQFF.

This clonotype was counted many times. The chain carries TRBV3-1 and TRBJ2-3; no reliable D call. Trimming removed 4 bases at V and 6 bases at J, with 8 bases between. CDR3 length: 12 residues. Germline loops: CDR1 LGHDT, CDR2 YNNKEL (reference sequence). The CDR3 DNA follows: TGTGCCAGCAGCCCCCGCCGGGATACGCAGTATTTT. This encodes CASSPRRDTQYF.

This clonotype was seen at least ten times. CDR3 region: CAIGGTGEETQYF. In nucleotides, the CDR3 is TGTGCCATCGGGGGGACAGGCGAAGAGACCCAGTACTTC. The chain has TRBV10-3 and TRBJ2-5; 8 bases map to TRBD1. Trimming took 8 bases from V and 3 from J; bases not matched to a gene: 5. There are 13 residues in the CDR3. Germline CDR1 reads ENHRY; CDR2 reads SYGVKD.

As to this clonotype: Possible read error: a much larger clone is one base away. CDR3: CASGASGFYEQYF. Here the CDR3 DNA reads TGTGCCAGCGGGGCTAGCGGATTCTACGAGCAGTACTTC. The chain couples TRBV6-1 to TRBJ2-7, with 7 bases matching TRBD2. The germline V gene has CDR1 MNHNS and CDR2 SASEGT. Trimming cost V 8 bases and J 3 bases; bases outside gene matches: 7. The CDR3 is 13 amino acids.

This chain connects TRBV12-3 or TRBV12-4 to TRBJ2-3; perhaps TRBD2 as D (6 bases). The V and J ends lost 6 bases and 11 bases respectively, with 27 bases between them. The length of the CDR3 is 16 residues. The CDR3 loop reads CASSKGELASADVQYF. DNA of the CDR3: TGTGCCAGCAGCAAAGGGGAACTAGCTAGCGCAGATGTGCAGTATTTT.

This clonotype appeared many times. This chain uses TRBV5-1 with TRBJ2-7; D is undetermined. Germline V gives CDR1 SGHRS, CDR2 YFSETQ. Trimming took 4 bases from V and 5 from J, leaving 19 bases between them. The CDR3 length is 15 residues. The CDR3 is CASSPNVLRYDEQYF. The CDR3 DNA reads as TGCGCCAGCAGCCCCAACGTTCTCAGGTATGACGAGCAGTACTTC.

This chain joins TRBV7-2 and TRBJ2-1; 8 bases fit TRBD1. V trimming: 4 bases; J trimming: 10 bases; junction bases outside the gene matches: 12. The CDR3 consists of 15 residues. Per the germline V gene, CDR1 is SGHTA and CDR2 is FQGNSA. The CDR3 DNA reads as TGTGCCAGCAGCTCCGGGACAGGTACAATGAAGGAGCAGTTCTTC. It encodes CASSSGTGTMKEQFF.

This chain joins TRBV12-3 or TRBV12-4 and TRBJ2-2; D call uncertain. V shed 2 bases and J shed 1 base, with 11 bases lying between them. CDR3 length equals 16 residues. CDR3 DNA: TGTGCCAGCAGTTTACGAGGTCCTCAGAACACCGGGGAGCTGTTTTTT. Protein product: CASSLRGPQNTGELFF.

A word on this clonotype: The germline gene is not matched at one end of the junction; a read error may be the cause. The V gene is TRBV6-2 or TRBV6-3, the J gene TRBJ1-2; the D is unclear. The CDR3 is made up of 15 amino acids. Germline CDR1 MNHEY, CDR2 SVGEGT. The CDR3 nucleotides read TGTGCCAGCACCAACCGACGGCCAGCTAACTATGACTACACCTTC. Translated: CASTNRRPANYDYTF.

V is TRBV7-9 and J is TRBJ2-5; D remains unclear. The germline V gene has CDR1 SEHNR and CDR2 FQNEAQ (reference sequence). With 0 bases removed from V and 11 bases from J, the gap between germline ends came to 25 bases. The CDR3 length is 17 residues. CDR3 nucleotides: TGTGCCAGCAGCTTAGCACGGGCAGGCGCCGCTAGGAATGAGCAGTACTTC. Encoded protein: CASSLARAGAARNEQYF.

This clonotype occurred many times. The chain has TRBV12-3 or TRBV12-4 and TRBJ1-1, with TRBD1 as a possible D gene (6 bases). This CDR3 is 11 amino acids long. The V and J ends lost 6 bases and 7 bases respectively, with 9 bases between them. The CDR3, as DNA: TGTGCCAGCAGCCGGACAGTTGAAGCTTTCTTT. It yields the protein CASSRTVEAFF.

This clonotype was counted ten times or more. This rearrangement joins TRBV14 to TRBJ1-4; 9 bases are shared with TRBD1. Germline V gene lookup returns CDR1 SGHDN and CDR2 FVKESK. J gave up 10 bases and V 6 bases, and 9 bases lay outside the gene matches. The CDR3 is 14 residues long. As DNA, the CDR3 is TGTGCCAGCAGTCGGGACAGGGATTCTGCAAAACTGTTTTTT. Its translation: CASSRDRDSAKLFF.

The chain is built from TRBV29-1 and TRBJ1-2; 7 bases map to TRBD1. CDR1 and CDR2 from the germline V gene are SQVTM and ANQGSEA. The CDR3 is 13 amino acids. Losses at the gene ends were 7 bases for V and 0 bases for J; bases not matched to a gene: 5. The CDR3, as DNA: TGCAGCGCCCGGGACAGCACTAACTATGGCTACACCTTC. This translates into CSARDSTNYGYTF.

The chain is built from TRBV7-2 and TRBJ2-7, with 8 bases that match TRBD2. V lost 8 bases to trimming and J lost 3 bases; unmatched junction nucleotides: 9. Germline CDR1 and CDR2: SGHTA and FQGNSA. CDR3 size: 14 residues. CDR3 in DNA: TGTGCCAGCGGACCGGGGGGGGCTCACTACGAGCAGTACTTC. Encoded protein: CASGPGGAHYEQYF.

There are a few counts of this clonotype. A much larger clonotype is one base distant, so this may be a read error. The CDR3 reads CANSSSGGEYNEQFF. The DNA of the CDR3 is TGCGCCAACAGCTCAAGCGGGGGGGAATACAATGAGCAGTTCTTC. This sequence joins TRBV5-1 and TRBJ2-1; 10 positions agree with TRBD2. The CDR3 extends over 15 amino acids. Germline-derived CDR1 and CDR2 are SGHRS and YFSETQ.

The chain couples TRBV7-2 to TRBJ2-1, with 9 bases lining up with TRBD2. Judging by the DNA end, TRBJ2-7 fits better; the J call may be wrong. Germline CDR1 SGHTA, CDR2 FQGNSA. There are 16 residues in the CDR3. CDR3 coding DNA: TGTGCCAGCAGCTTAATTAGTAGCGGGGGCTACAATGAGCAGTACTTC. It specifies CASSLISSGGYNEQYF.

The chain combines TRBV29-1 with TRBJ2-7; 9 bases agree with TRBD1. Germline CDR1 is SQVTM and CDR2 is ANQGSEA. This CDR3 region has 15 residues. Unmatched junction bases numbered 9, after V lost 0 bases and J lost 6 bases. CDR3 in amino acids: CSVEDRGQGAIEQYF. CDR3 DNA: TGCAGCGTTGAAGATCGGGGACAGGGCGCTATCGAGCAGTACTTC.

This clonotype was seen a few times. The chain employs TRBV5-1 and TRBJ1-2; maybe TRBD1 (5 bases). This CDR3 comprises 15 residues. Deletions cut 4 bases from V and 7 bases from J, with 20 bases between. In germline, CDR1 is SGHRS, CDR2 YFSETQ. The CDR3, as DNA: TGCGCCAGCAGCCCGGAGGGTAACGGGGCCCCTGGCTACACCTTC. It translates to CASSPEGNGAPGYTF.